The next 16 T cell receptor beta chains were all read from a single sample in a study of Ad26.COV2.S vaccination and SARS-CoV-2 variants. Treatment here: roughly 19 received Ad26.COV2.S at low or high dose, single or two shots; a few received placebo; per-sample allocation not given. Sampling happened 63 days after the first vaccine or placebo injection. The protocol was immunoSEQ multiplex PCR, while the TCRdb copy is restricted to in-frame clones and leaves out a portion. The data contain 300,000 to 400,000 clones, more than 75% of them singletons. The sample in question was peripheral blood, obtained in a trial of Ad26.COV2.S vaccine versus placebo. Receptor source: a person aged 18-65 years who received the Ad26.COV2.S COVID-19 vaccine or a placebo.

The rearrangement uses TRBV10-3 and TRBJ2-7, with D uncertain. The CDR3 spans 12 residues. CDR1 ENHRY and CDR2 SYGVKD come from the germline V gene. V was cut by 3 bases and J by 9 bases, with 12 bases left in between. The CDR3, as DNA: TGTGCCATCAGTGAAGGAGAGGTAGCGCAGTACTTC. Its translation is CAISEGEVAQYF.

This clone was seen only a few times. The chain links TRBV6-5 to TRBJ2-1; 9 nucleotides line up with TRBD1. The CDR3 sequence is 16 residues long. Germline CDR1 MNHEY, CDR2 SVGAGI. Trimming removed 0 bases from V and 4 bases from J; junction bases left unmatched: 4. For the CDR3, the DNA is TGTGCCAGCAGTTACTCAGACAGGGGGTGGTACAATGAGCAGTTCTTC. Translated, it gives CASSYSDRGWYNEQFF.

Points on this clone: Additional DNA sequences in this sample encode the identical CDR3. The V and J genes are TRBV12-3 or TRBV12-4 and TRBJ1-5; the D is unclear. Trimming pared 5 bases from V and 9 bases from J, leaving 14 bases between. This CDR3 spans 13 amino acids. This chain's CDR3 is CASSRDGPGPQHF. For the CDR3, the DNA is TGTGCCAGCAGTAGAGACGGGCCGGGGCCCCAGCATTTT.

This chain connects TRBV7-9 to TRBJ2-1; D perhaps matches TRBD1 (6 bases). This CDR3 has 16 residues. V dropped 0 bases and J dropped 2 bases, with 11 bases sitting between them. The germline V gene has CDR1 SEHNR and CDR2 FQNEAQ (reference sequence). In DNA form, the CDR3 reads TGTGCCAGCAGCTTAGCGGGAGCAGGGGCCTACAATGAGCAGTTCTTC. It yields the protein CASSLAGAGAYNEQFF.

This sequence joins TRBV29-1 and TRBJ1-3; D unresolved. V shed 4 bases and J shed 0 bases, with 10 bases lying between them. The CDR3 covers 14 residues. CDR1 is SQVTM, CDR2 ANQGSEA, per germline. This CDR3 reads CSVAGFNSGNTIYF. Here the CDR3 DNA reads TGCAGCGTTGCCGGGTTTAACTCTGGAAACACCATATATTTT.

The chain couples TRBV5-6 to TRBJ2-1, with D tentatively TRBD2 (5 bases). CDR3 length: 11 amino acids. Germline assignment: CDR1 SGHDT and CDR2 YYEEEE. The V end was cut by 4 bases, the J end by 9 bases, with 8 bases between. The CDR3 spells CASSNAGEQFF. CDR3 DNA: TGTGCCAGCAGCAATGCGGGTGAGCAGTTCTTC.

The chain employs TRBV23-1 and TRBJ2-7; perhaps TRBD2 as D (6 bases). TRBV23-1 is an ORF for which the function is uncertain. The length of the CDR3 is 13 residues. The ends were cut back, 7 bases at V and 0 bases at J, with 10 bases in the middle. The CDR3 coding sequence is TGCGCCAGCACGGACGGGAGCTCCTACGAGCAGTACTTC. Translation: CASTDGSSYEQYF.

This clone was observed a single time. The genes are TRBV7-2 and TRBJ2-1, with D maybe TRBD2 (6 bases). The CDR3 is 14 amino acids. The germline CDR1 and CDR2 sequences are SGHTA and FQGNSA. Between the trimmed V and J ends, which lost 5 bases and 3 bases, there was a span of 11 bases. CDR3 residues: CASSSRDFYNEQFF. The CDR3 nucleotides read TGTGCCAGCAGCAGTCGGGACTTCTACAATGAGCAGTTCTTC.

The chain is built from TRBV24-1 and TRBJ1-5; TRBD1 matches at 7 bases. The trim removed 5 bases at V and 0 bases at J, leaving 15 bases unmatched. Germline loops: CDR1 KGHDR, CDR2 SFDVKD. The CDR3 runs 19 residues. CDR3 protein: CATSVSSDRLKYSNQPQHF. CDR3 coding DNA: TGTGCCACCAGTGTCTCTTCGGACAGGCTTAAGTATAGCAATCAGCCCCAGCATTTT.

This chain joins TRBV28 and TRBJ2-3, with 12 nucleotides matching TRBD2. The CDR3 spans 17 residues. Germline V gives CDR1 MDHEN, CDR2 SYDVKM. The V segment lost 2 bases and the J segment 6 bases; nucleotides outside the gene matches: 9. CDR3 amino acids: CASSLVGLAGHTDTQYF. The DNA of the CDR3 is TGTGCCAGCAGTTTAGTGGGACTAGCGGGTCATACGGATACGCAGTATTTT.

The chain links TRBV7-6 to TRBJ1-4; D unclear. The CDR3 is 15 amino acids. CDR1 and CDR2 (germline): SGHVS, FNYEAQ. Trimming left V 1 base short and J 6 bases short, with 12 bases between. CDR3 coding DNA: TGTGCCAGCAGCTTAGTAGGTAGCAACTATGAAAAACTGTTTTTT. It yields the protein CASSLVGSNYEKLFF.

In its sample, this clone was seen a few times. The rearrangement joins TRBV6-2 or TRBV6-3 to TRBJ2-7; D gene uncertain. The CDR3 loop spans 14 amino acids. Deletions cut 2 bases from V and 2 bases from J, with 10 bases between. The V gene's germline CDR1 is MNHEY and CDR2 SVGEGT. CDR3 region: CASSYGPDTYEQYF. Written as DNA, the CDR3 is TGTGCCAGCAGTTACGGGCCTGATACCTACGAGCAGTACTTC.

The chain uses TRBV4-1 and TRBJ2-7, with TRBD1 identical over 7 bases. The CDR3 extends over 13 amino acids. The V gene's germline CDR1 is MGHRA and CDR2 YSYEKL. With 6 bases clipped from V and 2 bases from J, the junction kept 4 bases outside the gene matches. CDR3 sequence (DNA): TGCGCCAGCAGGGGGGACAGTACCTACGAGCAGTACTTC. This sequence encodes CASRGDSTYEQYF.

This clone has a handful of counts. The CDR3 loop is CASSLSGTGVYGYTF. The CDR3 coding sequence is TGTGCCAGCTCACTATCCGGGACAGGGGTCTATGGCTACACCTTC. The chain is built from TRBV18 and TRBJ1-2; 10 bases agree with TRBD1. The CDR3 spans 15 residues. J was trimmed by 4 bases and V by 4 bases; bases with no gene match: 6. Germline CDR1 reads KGHSH; CDR2 reads LQKENI.

This rearrangement joins TRBV7-3 to TRBJ2-7; 7 nucleotides line up with TRBD2. V lost 5 bases and J lost 6; bases outside the gene matches: 7. Germline V gene lookup returns CDR1 SGHTA and CDR2 FQGTGA. The CDR3 loop spans 13 amino acids. This chain's CDR3 is CASSHGGGTEQYF. CDR3 in DNA: TGTGCCAGCAGCCACGGGGGAGGGACCGAGCAGTACTTC.

The genes are TRBV19 and TRBJ1-6; possible D gene TRBD1, 6 bases. Trimming left V 5 bases short and J 7 bases short, with 15 bases between. Germline CDR1 and CDR2: LNHDA and SQIVND (reference sequence). CDR3 size: 15 residues. The CDR3 bases are TGTGCCAGTAGTCAAAGGGCAGGGGTGAATTCACCCCTCCACTTT. It specifies CASSQRAGVNSPLHF.